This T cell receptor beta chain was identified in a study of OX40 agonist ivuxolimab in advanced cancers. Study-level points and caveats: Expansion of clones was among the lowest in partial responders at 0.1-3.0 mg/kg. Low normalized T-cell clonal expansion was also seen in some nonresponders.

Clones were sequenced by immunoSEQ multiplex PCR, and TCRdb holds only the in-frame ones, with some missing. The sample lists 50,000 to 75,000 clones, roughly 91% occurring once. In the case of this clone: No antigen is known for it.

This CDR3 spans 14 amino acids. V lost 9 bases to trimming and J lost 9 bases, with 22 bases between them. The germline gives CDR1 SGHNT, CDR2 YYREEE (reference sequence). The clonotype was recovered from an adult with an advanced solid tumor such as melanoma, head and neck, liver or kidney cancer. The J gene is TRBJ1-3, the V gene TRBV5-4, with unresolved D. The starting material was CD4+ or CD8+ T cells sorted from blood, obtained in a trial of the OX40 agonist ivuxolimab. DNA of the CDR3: TGTGCCACCCAAATAGGACTAGCCCGAGGCACCATATATTTT. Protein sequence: CATQIGLARGTIYF.